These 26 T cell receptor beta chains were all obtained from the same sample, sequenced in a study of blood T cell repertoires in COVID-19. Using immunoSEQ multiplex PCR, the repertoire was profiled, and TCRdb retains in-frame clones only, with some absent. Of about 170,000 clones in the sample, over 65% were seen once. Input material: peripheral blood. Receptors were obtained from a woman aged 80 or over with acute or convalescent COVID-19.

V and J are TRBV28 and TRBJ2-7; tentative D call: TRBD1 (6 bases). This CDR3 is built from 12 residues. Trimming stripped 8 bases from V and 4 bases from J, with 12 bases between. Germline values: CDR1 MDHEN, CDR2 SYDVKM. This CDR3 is CASRGHQYEQYF. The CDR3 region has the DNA TGTGCCAGCCGGGGACACCAATACGAGCAGTACTTC.

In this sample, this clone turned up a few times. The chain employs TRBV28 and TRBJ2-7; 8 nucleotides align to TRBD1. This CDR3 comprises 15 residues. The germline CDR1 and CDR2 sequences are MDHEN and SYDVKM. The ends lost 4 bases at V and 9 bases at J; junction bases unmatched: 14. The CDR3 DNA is TGTGCCAGCAGTTCACAACGACAGGGGTTTCTTCGGCAGTACTTC. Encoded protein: CASSSQRQGFLRQYF.

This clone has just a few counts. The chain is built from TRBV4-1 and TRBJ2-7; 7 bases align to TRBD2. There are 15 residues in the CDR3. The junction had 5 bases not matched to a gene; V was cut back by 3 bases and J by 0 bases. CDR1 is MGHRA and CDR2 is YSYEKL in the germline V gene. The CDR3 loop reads CASSQTSQHSYEQYF. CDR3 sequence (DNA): TGCGCCAGCAGCCAGACTAGCCAGCACTCCTACGAGCAGTACTTC.

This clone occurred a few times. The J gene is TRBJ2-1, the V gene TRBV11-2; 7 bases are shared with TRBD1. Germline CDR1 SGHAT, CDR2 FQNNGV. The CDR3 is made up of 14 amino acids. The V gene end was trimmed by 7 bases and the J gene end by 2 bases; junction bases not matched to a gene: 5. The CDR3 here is CASTRDSTYNEQFF. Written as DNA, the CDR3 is TGTGCCAGCACCCGGGACAGCACCTACAATGAGCAGTTCTTC. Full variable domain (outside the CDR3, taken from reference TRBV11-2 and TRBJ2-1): EAGVAQSPRYKIIEKRQSVAFWCNPISGHATLYWYQQILGQGPKLLIQFQNNGVVDDSQLPKDRFSAERLKGVDSTLKIQPAKLEDSAVYLCASTRDSTYNEQFFGPGTRLTVL.

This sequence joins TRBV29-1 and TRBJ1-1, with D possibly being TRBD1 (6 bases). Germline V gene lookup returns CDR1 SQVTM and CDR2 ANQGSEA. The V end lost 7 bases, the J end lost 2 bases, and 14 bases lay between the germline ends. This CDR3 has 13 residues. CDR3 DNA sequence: TGCAGCGGATCAAGACAGGCTAACACTGAAGCTTTCTTT. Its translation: CSGSRQANTEAFF.

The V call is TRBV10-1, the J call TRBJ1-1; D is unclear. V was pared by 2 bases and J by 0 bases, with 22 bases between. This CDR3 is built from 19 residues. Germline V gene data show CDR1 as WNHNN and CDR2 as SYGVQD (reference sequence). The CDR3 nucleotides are TGCGCCAGCAGTGAGCCTCCATTCGACATTACCCTCTTGAACACTGAAGCTTTCTTT. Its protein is CASSEPPFDITLLNTEAFF.

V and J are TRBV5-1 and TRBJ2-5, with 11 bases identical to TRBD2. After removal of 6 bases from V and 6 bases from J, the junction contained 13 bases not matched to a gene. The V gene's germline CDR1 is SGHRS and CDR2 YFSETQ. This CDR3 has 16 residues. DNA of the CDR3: TGCGCCAGCACTAGGGATACTAGCGGGAGTTCACAGACCCAGTACTTC. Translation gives CASTRDTSGSSQTQYF.

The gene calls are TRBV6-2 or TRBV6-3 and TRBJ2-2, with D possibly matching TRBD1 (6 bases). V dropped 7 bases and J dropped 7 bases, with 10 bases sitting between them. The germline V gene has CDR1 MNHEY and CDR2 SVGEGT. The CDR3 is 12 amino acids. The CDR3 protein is CASNPGVGELFF. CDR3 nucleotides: TGTGCCAGCAACCCAGGGGTCGGGGAGCTGTTTTTT.

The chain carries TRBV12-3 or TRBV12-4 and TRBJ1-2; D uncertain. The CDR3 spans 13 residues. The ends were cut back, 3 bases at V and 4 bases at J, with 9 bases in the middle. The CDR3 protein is CASSFTGSYGYTF. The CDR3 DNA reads TGTGCCAGCAGTTTCACGGGGAGCTATGGCTACACCTTC.

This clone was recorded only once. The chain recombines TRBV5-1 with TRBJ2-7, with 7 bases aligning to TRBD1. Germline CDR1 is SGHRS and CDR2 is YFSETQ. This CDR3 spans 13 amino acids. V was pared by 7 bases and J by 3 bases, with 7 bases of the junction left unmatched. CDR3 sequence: CASCRDSRYEQYF. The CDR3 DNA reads TGCGCCAGCTGCCGGGACAGCCGCTACGAGCAGTACTTC.

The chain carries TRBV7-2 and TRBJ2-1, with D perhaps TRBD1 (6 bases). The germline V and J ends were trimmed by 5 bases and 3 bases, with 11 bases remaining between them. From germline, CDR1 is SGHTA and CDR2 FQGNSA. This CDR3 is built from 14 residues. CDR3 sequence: CASSGRDNYNEQFF. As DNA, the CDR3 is TGTGCCAGCAGCGGCCGGGACAACTACAATGAGCAGTTCTTC.

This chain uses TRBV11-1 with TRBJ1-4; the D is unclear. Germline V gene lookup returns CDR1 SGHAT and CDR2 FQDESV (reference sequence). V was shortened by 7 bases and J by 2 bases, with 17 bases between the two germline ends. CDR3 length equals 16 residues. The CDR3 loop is CASKKHAGTTNEKLFF. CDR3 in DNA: TGTGCCAGCAAAAAACACGCGGGAACCACTAATGAAAAACTGTTTTTT.

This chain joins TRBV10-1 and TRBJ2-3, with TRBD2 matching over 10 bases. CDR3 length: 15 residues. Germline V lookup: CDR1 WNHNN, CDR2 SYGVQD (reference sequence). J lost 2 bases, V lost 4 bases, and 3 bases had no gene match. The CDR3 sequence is CASSALAGATDTQYF. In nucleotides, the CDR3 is TGCGCCAGCAGTGCTCTAGCGGGGGCCACAGATACGCAGTATTTT.

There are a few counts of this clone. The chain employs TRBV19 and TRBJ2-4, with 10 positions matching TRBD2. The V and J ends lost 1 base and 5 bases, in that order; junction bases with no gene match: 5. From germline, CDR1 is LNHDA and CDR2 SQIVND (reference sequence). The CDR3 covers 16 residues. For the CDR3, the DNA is TGTGCCAGTAGTATAGGTGCTAGCGGGAGCCAAAACATTCAGTACTTC. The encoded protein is CASSIGASGSQNIQYF.

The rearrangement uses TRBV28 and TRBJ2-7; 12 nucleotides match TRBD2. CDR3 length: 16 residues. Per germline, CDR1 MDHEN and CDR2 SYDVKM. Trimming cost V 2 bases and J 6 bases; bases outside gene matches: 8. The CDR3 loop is CASSLNPGLAGSEQYF. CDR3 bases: TGTGCCAGCAGTTTAAACCCTGGACTAGCGGGAAGCGAGCAGTACTTC.

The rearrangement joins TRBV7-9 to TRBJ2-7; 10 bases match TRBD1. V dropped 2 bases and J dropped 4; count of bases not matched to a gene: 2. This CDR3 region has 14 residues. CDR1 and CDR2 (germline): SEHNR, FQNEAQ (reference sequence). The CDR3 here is CASSLQGQGYEQYF. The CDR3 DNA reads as TGTGCCAGCAGCTTACAGGGACAGGGGTACGAGCAGTACTTC.

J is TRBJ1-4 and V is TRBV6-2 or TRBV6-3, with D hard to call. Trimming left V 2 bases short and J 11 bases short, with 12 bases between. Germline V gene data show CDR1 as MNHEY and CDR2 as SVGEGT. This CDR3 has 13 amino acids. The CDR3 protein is CASSYMEGEKLFF. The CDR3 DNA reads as TGTGCCAGCAGTTACATGGAGGGTGAGAAACTGTTTTTT.

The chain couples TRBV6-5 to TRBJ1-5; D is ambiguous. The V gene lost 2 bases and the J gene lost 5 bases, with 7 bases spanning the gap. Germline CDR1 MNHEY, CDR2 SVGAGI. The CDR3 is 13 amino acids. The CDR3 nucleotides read TGTGCCAGCAGTTACGGAGGGCATCAGCCCCAGCATTTT. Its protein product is CASSYGGHQPQHF.

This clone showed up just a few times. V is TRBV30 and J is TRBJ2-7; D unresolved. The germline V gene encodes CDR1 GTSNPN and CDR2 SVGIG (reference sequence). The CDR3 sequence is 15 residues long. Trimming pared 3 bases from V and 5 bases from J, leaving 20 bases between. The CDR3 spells CAWSAPYRLRDEQYF. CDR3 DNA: TGTGCCTGGAGCGCCCCCTATCGACTCCGGGACGAGCAGTACTTC.

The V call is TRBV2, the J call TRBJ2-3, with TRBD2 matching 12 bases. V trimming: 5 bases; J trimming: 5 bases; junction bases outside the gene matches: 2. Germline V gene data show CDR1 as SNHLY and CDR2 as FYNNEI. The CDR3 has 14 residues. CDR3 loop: CASSPGLAGDTQYF. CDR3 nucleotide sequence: TGTGCCAGCAGTCCGGGACTAGCGGGAGATACGCAGTATTTT.

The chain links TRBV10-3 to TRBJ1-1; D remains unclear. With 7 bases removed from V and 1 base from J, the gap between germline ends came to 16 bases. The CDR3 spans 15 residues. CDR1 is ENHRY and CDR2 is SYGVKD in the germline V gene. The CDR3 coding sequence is TGTGCCATCAATAATCAAGATCGGGGGAACACTGAAGCTTTCTTT. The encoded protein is CAINNQDRGNTEAFF.

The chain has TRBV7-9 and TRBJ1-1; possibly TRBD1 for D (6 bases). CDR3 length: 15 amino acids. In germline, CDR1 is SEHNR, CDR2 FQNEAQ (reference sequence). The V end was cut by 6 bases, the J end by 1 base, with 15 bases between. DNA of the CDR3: TGTGCCAGCAGGCGGATGGGGGCTTCGAACACTGAAGCTTTCTTT. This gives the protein CASRRMGASNTEAFF.

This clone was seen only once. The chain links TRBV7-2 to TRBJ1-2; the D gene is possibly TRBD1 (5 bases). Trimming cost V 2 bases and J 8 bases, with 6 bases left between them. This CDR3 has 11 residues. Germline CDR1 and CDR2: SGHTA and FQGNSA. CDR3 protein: CASSLPGGYTF. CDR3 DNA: TGTGCCAGCAGCTTACCAGGGGGCTACACCTTC.

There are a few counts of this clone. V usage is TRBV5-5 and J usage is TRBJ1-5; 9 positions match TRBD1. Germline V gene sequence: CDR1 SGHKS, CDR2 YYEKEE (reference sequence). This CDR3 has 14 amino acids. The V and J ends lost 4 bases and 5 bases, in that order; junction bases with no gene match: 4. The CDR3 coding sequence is TGTGCCAGCAGCGGACAGGGGACGCATCAGCCCCAGCATTTT. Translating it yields CASSGQGTHQPQHF.

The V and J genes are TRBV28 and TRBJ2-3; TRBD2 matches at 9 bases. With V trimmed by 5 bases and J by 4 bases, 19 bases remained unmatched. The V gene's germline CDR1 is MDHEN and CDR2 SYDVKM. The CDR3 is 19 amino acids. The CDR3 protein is CASSPQPGHTSGRPDTQYF. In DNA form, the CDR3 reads TGTGCCAGCAGTCCTCAGCCGGGACATACGAGCGGGAGGCCAGATACGCAGTATTTT.

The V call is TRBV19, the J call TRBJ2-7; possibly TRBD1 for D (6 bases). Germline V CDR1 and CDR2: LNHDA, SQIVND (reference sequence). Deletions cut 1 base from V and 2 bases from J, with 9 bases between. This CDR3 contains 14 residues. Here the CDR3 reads CASSIVGGTYEQYF. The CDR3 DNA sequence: TGTGCCAGTAGTATAGTAGGGGGTACCTACGAGCAGTACTTC.